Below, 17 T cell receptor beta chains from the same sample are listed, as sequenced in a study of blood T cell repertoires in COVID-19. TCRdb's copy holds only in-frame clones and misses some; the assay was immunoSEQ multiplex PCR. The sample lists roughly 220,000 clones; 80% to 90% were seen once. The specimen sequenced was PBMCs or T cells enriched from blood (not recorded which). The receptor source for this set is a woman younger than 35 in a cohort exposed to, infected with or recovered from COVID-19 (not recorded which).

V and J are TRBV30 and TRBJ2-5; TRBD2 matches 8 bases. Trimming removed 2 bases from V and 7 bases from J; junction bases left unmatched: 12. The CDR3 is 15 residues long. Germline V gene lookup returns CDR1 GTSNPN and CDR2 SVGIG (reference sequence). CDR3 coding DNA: TGTGCCTGGAGTAGGAGGAGCGGGAGCGGGTCGACCCAGTACTTC. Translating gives CAWSRRSGSGSTQYF.

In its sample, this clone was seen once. The CDR3 protein is CASSQGVRGSVGQPQHF. The CDR3 DNA is TGTGCCAGCAGCCAAGGGGTGCGAGGGAGTGTAGGTCAGCCCCAGCATTTT. The chain employs TRBV3-1 (or the pseudogene TRBV3-2) and TRBJ1-5; D ambiguous. The germline gives CDR1 LGHDT, CDR2 YNNKEL (reference sequence). Trimming pared 1 base from V and 6 bases from J, leaving 19 bases between. There are 17 residues in the CDR3.

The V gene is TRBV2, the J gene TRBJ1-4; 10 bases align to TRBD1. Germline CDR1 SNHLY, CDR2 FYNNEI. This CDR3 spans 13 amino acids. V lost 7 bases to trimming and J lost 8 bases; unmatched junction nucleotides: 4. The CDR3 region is CASTGTGDEKLFF. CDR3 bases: TGTGCCAGCACCGGGACAGGGGACGAAAAACTGTTTTTT.

The CDR3 region is CASSPLADTEAFF. In DNA, the CDR3 is TGTGCCAGCAGCCCGCTAGCCGACACTGAAGCTTTCTTT. The rearrangement joins TRBV14 to TRBJ1-1; no definite D call. Trimming took 4 bases from V and 3 from J, leaving 9 bases between them. The CDR3 contains 13 residues. Germline CDR1 is SGHDN and CDR2 is FVKESK.

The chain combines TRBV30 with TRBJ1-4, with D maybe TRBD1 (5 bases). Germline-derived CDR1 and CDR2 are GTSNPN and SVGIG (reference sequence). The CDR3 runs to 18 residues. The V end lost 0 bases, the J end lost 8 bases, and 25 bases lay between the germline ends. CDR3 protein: CAWSVGDYSISGGEKLFF. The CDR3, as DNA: TGTGCCTGGAGTGTAGGGGACTATAGTATTTCGGGAGGGGAAAAACTGTTTTTT.

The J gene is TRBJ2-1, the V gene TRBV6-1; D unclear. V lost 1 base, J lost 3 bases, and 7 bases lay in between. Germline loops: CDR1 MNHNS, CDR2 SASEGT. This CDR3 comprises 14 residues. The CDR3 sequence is CASSEGQNYNEQFF. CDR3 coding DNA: TGTGCCAGCAGTGAAGGGCAGAACTACAATGAGCAGTTCTTC.

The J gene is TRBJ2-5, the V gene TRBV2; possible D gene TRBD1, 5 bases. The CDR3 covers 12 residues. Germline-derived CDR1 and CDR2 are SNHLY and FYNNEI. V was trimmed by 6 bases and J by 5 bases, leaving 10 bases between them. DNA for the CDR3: TGTGCCAGCAGATCAGGGTGGGAGACCCAGTACTTC. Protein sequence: CASRSGWETQYF.

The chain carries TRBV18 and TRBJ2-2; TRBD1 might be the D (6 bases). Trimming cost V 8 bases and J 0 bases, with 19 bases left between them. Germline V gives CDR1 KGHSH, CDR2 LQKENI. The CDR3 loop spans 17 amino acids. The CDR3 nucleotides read TGTGCCAGCCTCACCCAGGGGTGGGCCGCGAACACCGGGGAGCTGTTTTTT. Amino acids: CASLTQGWAANTGELFF.

CDR3 nucleotides: TGTGCCAGCAGCTCGCTTAGCGGGAATGAGCAGTTCTTC. Translation: CASSSLSGNEQFF. The chain joins TRBV6-2 or TRBV6-3 to TRBJ2-1; 7 nucleotides agree with TRBD2. Germline V gives CDR1 MNHEY, CDR2 SVGEGT. The CDR3 sequence is 13 residues long. With V trimmed by 6 bases and J by 7 bases, 6 bases remained unmatched.

The CDR3 sequence: CASSNIGGMNTEAFF. CDR3 coding DNA: TGTGCCAGCAGCAATATAGGAGGGATGAACACTGAAGCTTTCTTT. V is TRBV21-1 and J is TRBJ1-1. TRBV21-1 is given as a pseudogene. The length of the CDR3 is 15 residues.

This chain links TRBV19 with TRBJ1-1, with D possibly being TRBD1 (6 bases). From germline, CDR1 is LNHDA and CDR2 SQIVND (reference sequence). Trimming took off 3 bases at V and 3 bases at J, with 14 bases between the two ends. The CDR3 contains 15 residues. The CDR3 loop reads CASSMGTSPYTEAFF. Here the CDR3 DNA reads TGTGCCAGTAGTATGGGGACATCACCCTACACTGAAGCTTTCTTT.

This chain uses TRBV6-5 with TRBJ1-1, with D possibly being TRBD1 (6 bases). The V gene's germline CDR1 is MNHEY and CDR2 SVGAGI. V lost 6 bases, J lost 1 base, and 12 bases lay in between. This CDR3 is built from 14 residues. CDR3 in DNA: TGTGCCAGCAGGCCCAGGGGCCGGAACACTGAAGCTTTCTTT. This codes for CASRPRGRNTEAFF.

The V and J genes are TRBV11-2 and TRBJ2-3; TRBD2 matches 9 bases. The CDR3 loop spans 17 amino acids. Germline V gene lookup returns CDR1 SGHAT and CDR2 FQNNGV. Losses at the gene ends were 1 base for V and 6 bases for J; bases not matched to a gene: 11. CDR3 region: CASSLAQTGTSSDTQYF. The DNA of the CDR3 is TGTGCCAGCAGCTTAGCCCAAACCGGGACTAGCTCCGATACGCAGTATTTT.

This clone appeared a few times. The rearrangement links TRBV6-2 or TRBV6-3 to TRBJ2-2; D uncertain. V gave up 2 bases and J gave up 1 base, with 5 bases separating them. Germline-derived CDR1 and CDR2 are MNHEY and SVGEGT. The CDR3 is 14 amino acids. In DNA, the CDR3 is TGTGCCAGCAGTTACGGGCGGAACACCGGGGAGCTGTTTTTT. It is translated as CASSYGRNTGELFF.

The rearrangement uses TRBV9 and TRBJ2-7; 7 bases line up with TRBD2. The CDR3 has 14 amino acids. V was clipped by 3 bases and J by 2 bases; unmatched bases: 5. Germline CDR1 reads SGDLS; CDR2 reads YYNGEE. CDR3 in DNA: TGTGCCAGCAGCGCGGCTAGCGGACCCTACGAGCAGTACTTC. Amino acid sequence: CASSAASGPYEQYF.

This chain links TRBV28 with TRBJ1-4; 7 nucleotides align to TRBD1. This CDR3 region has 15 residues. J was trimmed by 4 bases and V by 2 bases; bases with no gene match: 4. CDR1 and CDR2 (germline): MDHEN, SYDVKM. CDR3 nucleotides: TGTGCCAGCAGTTTAAGGGGGCGAATTAATGAAAAACTGTTTTTT. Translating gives CASSLRGRINEKLFF.

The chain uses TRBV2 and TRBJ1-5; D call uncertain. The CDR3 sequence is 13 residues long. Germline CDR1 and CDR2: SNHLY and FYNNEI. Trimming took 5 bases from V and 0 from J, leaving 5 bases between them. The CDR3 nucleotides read TGTGCCAGCAGTAGAGATAGCAATCAGCCCCAGCATTTT. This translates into CASSRDSNQPQHF.